The 20 T cell receptor beta chains below come from one sample, sequenced in a study of blood T cell repertoires in COVID-19. The data were produced by immunoSEQ multiplex PCR, yet TCRdb's version contains in-frame clones alone and is incomplete. The data contain under 20,000 clones, approximately 84% of them singletons. The source material was peripheral blood. These receptors originate from a human donor in a cohort sampled during active COVID-19.

The chain carries TRBV21-1 and TRBJ2-7; TRBD2, the D gene given by the table, was not confirmed from the DNA. TRBV21-1 is a pseudogene. This CDR3 has 15 residues. The CDR3 DNA is TGTGCCAGCAGAAAGGGACGGGGGGGCTCCTACGAGCAGTACTTC. It specifies CASRKGRGGSYEQYF.

This CDR3 is CASWDSGWAQREAFF. The CDR3 DNA reads TGTGCCAGCTGGGACTCAGGATGGGCACAGCGTGAAGCTTTCTTT. This chain uses TRBV5-4 with TRBJ1-1, with D perhaps matching TRBD1 (5 bases). Germline values: CDR1 SGHNT, CDR2 YYREEE (reference sequence). Trimming cost V 7 bases and J 7 bases, with 23 bases left between them. The CDR3 contains 15 residues.

For the CDR3, the DNA is TGTGCCAGCAGCCAAGATTTCCTGGGGGCACAAGAGACCCAGTACTTC. It is translated as CASSQDFLGAQETQYF. V and J are TRBV4-2 and TRBJ2-5, with a weak D call TRBD1 (6 bases). In germline, CDR1 is LGHNA, CDR2 YNFKEQ. CDR3 length equals 16 residues. The V end lost 0 bases, the J end lost 2 bases, and 13 bases lay between the germline ends.

V is TRBV4-3 and J is TRBJ2-1, with TRBD1 identical over 9 bases. CDR1 is LGHNA, CDR2 YSLEER, per germline. There are 16 residues in the CDR3. The V segment lost 4 bases and the J segment 10 bases; nucleotides outside the gene matches: 14. The CDR3 bases are TGCGCCAGCAGCCGCGATGGGGGGACAGGGTCTCGGGAGCAGTTCTTC. Translated: CASSRDGGTGSREQFF.

The CDR3 DNA is TGTGCCAGTACCCCCCAACGGACTAGTTTTGGTGAGCAGTTCTTC. Its translation is CASTPQRTSFGEQFF. The gene calls are TRBV19 and TRBJ2-1; 7 nucleotides agree with TRBD2. Germline values: CDR1 LNHDA, CDR2 SQIVND (reference sequence). The CDR3 has 15 amino acids. The V gene end was trimmed by 7 bases and the J gene end by 9 bases; junction bases not matched to a gene: 15.

This clone was picked up one time. The chain joins TRBV28 to TRBJ2-7, with 8 bases aligning to TRBD1. The CDR3 spans 14 residues. V trimming: 6 bases; J trimming: 6 bases; junction bases outside the gene matches: 10. The germline gives CDR1 MDHEN, CDR2 SYDVKM. The CDR3 here is CASRVDRGIGEQYF. Here the CDR3 DNA reads TGTGCCAGCAGGGTCGACAGGGGTATAGGCGAGCAGTACTTC.

In DNA, the CDR3 is TGTGCCAGCAGTGAATCGGGCCGGGGTGGTGAGCAGTTCTTC. Translated, it gives CASSESGRGGEQFF. This chain links TRBV25-1 with TRBJ2-1, with D possibly TRBD2 on 5 matching bases. The CDR3 loop spans 14 amino acids. Germline V lookup: CDR1 MGHDK, CDR2 SYGVNS. V was clipped by 1 base and J by 9 bases, with 13 bases between them.

The V gene is TRBV2, the J gene TRBJ1-6; maybe TRBD1 (6 bases). Germline V lookup: CDR1 SNHLY, CDR2 FYNNEI. Trimming removed 9 bases at V and 4 bases at J, with 10 bases between. The CDR3 has 13 residues. CDR3 coding DNA: TGTGCCAGTCAGGGGACGTATAATTCACCCCTCCACTTT. This translates into CASQGTYNSPLHF.

The genes are TRBV7-9 and TRBJ2-7; no reliable D call. V lost 5 bases and J lost 2, with 4 bases in between. Germline-derived CDR1 and CDR2 are SEHNR and FQNEAQ (reference sequence). This CDR3 comprises 11 residues. In DNA, the CDR3 is TGTGCCAGCAGCGCTACCTACGAGCAGTACTTC. It codes for CASSATYEQYF.

The V gene is TRBV25-1, the J gene TRBJ1-2; D ambiguous. V lost 4 bases, J lost 8 bases, and 11 bases lay in between. Germline-derived CDR1 and CDR2 are MGHDK and SYGVNS. This CDR3 region has 12 residues. CDR3 protein: CASSGHSGGYTF. CDR3 nucleotides: TGTGCCAGCAGTGGGCACAGCGGCGGCTACACCTTC.

V usage is TRBV6-2 or TRBV6-3 and J usage is TRBJ2-2; TRBD1 aligns across 7 bases. The CDR3 consists of 16 residues. The V and J ends lost 0 bases and 4 bases, in that order; junction bases with no gene match: 5. Germline V gives CDR1 MNHEY, CDR2 SVGEGT. The CDR3 is CASSYSGTEPTGELFF. CDR3 bases: TGTGCCAGCAGTTACTCGGGGACAGAGCCCACCGGGGAGCTGTTTTTT.

J is TRBJ2-1 and V is TRBV19; weak D call: TRBD1 (5 bases). Per the germline V gene, CDR1 is LNHDA and CDR2 is SQIVND (reference sequence). This CDR3 contains 16 residues. Trimming stripped 5 bases from V and 0 bases from J, with 14 bases between. CDR3 in DNA: TGTGCCAGTAGTCGCGTACAGGCCAGCTCCTACAATGAGCAGTTCTTC. This codes for CASSRVQASSYNEQFF. The entire variable domain, with the rest obtained from reference TRBV19 and TRBJ2-1, is as follows: DGGITQSPKYLFRKEGQNVTLSCEQNLNHDAMYWYRQDPGQGLRLIYYSQIVNDFQKGDIAEGYSVSREKKESFPLTVTSAQKNPTAFYLCASSRVQASSYNEQFFGPGTRLTVL.

V and J are TRBV7-3 and TRBJ2-3, with 10 bases lining up with TRBD2. The CDR3 has 15 residues. The germline CDR1 and CDR2 sequences are SGHTA and FQGTGA. The junction had 3 bases not matched to a gene; V was cut back by 5 bases and J by 1 base. The CDR3 is CASSVLAGGTDTQYF. The CDR3, as DNA: TGTGCCAGCAGCGTCCTAGCGGGGGGCACAGATACGCAGTATTTT. The entire variable domain, with the rest obtained from reference TRBV7-3 and TRBJ2-3, is as follows: GAGVSQTPSNKVTEKGKYVELRCDPISGHTALYWYRQSLGQGPEFLIYFQGTGAADDSGLPNDRFFAVRPEGSVSTLKIQRTERGDSAVYLCASSVLAGGTDTQYFGPGTRLTVL.

In this sample, this clone turned up a few times. The chain couples TRBV19 to TRBJ2-3, with D possibly being TRBD1 (6 bases). The CDR3 has 14 residues. The V end lost 6 bases, the J end lost 2 bases, and 12 bases lay between the germline ends. Looked up from germline, CDR1 is LNHDA and CDR2 is SQIVND (reference sequence). The CDR3 loop is CASRPRTATDTQYF. The CDR3 region has the DNA TGTGCCAGTAGACCAAGGACAGCCACAGATACGCAGTATTTT.

V and J are TRBV28 and TRBJ2-7, with TRBD2 identical over 9 bases. The CDR3 totals 16 residues. The trim removed 8 bases at V and 5 bases at J, leaving 16 bases unmatched. Germline V gene lookup returns CDR1 MDHEN and CDR2 SYDVKM. CDR3 amino acids: CASGTAGGILRNEQYF. CDR3 sequence (DNA): TGTGCCAGCGGAACAGCGGGAGGAATTCTACGTAACGAGCAGTACTTC.

The chain uses TRBV28 and TRBJ1-1; D possibly corresponds to TRBD1 (5 bases). The CDR3 is made up of 13 amino acids. The germline V and J ends were trimmed by 9 bases and 4 bases, with 15 bases remaining between them. The germline V gene has CDR1 MDHEN and CDR2 SYDVKM. The CDR3 sequence is CASWRGGSTEAFF. CDR3 nucleotide sequence: TGTGCCAGTTGGCGGGGGGGTAGCACTGAAGCTTTCTTT.

The rearrangement links TRBV7-3 to TRBJ2-5; a possible D gene is TRBD1 (6 bases). There are 14 residues in the CDR3. Germline lookup yields CDR1 SGHTA and CDR2 FQGTGA. Trimming removed 4 bases at V and 2 bases at J, with 11 bases between. CDR3 residues: CASSSGTPQETQYF. CDR3 nucleotide sequence: TGTGCCAGCAGCTCCGGGACACCACAAGAGACCCAGTACTTC.

The chain recombines TRBV20-1 with TRBJ1-2; TRBD1 matches 8 bases. J gave up 8 bases and V 4 bases, and 9 bases lay outside the gene matches. In germline, CDR1 is DFQATT, CDR2 SNEGSKA (reference sequence). The CDR3 runs to 13 residues. This chain's CDR3 is CSATDRGRGGYTF. In DNA, the CDR3 is TGCAGTGCTACTGACAGGGGCCGGGGAGGCTACACCTTC.

V gene TRBV4-3 combines with J gene TRBJ1-2, with D possibly TRBD1 on 6 matching bases. V was trimmed by 0 bases and J by 4 bases, leaving 12 bases between them. CDR1 LGHNA and CDR2 YSLEER come from the germline V gene. This CDR3 has 15 amino acids. This CDR3 is CASSQDTGSPYGYTF. In DNA form, the CDR3 reads TGCGCCAGCAGCCAAGATACAGGGAGTCCCTATGGCTACACCTTC.

The rearrangement joins TRBV20-1 to TRBJ2-6, with a weak D call TRBD2 (6 bases). The CDR3 runs to 15 residues. Germline V gives CDR1 DFQATT, CDR2 SNEGSKA (reference sequence). V lost 3 bases and J lost 0, with 9 bases in between. The CDR3 loop reads CSASSGSSGANVLTF. The CDR3 coding sequence is TGCAGTGCTAGTTCCGGGAGCTCTGGGGCCAACGTCCTGACTTTC.